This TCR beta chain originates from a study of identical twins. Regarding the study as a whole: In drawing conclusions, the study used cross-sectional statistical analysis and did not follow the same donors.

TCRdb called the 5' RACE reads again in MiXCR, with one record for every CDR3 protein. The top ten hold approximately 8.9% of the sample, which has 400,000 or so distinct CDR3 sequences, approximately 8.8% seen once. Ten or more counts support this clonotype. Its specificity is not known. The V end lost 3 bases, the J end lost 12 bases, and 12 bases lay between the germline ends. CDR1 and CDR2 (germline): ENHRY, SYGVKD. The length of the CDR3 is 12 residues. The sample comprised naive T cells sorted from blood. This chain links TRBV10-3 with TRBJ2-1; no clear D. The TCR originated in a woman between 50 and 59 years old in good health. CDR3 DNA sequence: TGTGCCATCAGTGACTCAGCTGACGGGCAGTTCTTC. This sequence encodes CAISDSADGQFF.